This T cell receptor (beta chain) came from a study of T cells in Graves' hyperthyroidism and ophthalmopathy (dated by TCRdb to the late 2010s). With regard to the full study: Peripheral blood was collected at initial diagnosis, before any treatment. After blood sampling, hyperthyroidism patients were treated with methimazole at a starting dose of 30 mg daily, and ophthalmopathy patients were treated with high-dose intravenous methylprednisolone. A discovery cohort of roughly 100 patients, about 43 with Graves' ophthalmopathy and roughly 59 with stable Graves' hyperthyroidism, was used to find distinguishing TCR V-J signatures. In six Graves' hyperthyroidism patients, the study also compared T-cell repertoires from thyroid tissue with T-cell repertoires from blood. TCR Vbeta CDR3 sequencing of 135 peripheral blood samples (43 ophthalmopathy, under 80 hyperthyroidism and some 17 progressor patients) is reported in the paper. Whether ophthalmopathy could be predicted prospectively was tested in an independent validation cohort made up of fewer than 20 hyperthyroidism patients plus 17 patients who later progressed to ophthalmopathy. The 80 to 100 discovery patients were randomly divided into training and test sets at a 7:3 ratio. Results the study describes overall, beyond this receptor: A 13 V-J signature model separated ophthalmopathy from stable hyperthyroidism, with approximately 87% sensitivity and 81.08% specificity in cross-validation and 80%/75% in testing. Sample size was not statistically predetermined, and blinding of investigators to group allocation was not performed. Most expanded thyroid clonotypes (frequency above 0.001) were also found in blood, which suggests that blood repertoires may mirror thyroid immune responses. During validation, the model predicted progression to ophthalmopathy a median of approximately 6.5 months ahead of onset, with more than 60% sensitivity and roughly 75% specificity.

Amplification of TCR beta CDR3 regions was carried out from RNA transcripts. The first round of RT-PCR for the TCR CDR3 was performed with the HTBI primer set and the Qiagen OneStep RT-PCR kit. Libraries were constructed in a second round of multiplex PCR, after which size selection and purification were performed. Sequencing of the libraries was done on an Illumina HiSeq2000 using paired-end 100 bp reads. The paper's processing steps were these. SOAPnuke was used to process the raw data, with reads discarded if the reads contained adapters or uncalled bases, had a mean Phred below 15, or lacked an exact constant-primer or identifier match. COPE v1.2.5 was used to merge high-quality paired reads, and clonotypes were defined as unique nucleotide sequences. Clonotypes were aligned to IMGT TRBV, TRBD and TRBJ reference segments using MiTCR v1.1. The analysis included only V-J combinations with a frequency above 0.0001, which together covered about 99% of the repertoires. A TCS score was defined as the ratio between F50 (clonal expansion) and ExV (chaos), using BLOSUM62-based TCRdist between CDR3 peptides within each V-J. Welch's t-statistics and random forest reduced approximately 520 V-J features to 13, which were used in a naive Bayes classifier (R e1071). The public reads were quality trimmed at Q25 with fastp and then assembled into clones with MiXCR by TCRdb, keeping productive beta chains. Under each unique CDR3 protein, matching rows form one entry showing the most common genes and DNA. The V and J calls were determined by TCRdb, not by the authors. The sample data list around 340,000 distinct CDR3 sequences, and approximately 15% of these were observed just once. Roughly 33% of the sample rests with the top ten.

At least ten counts were recorded for this clonotype. This clone's antigen is unknown. Nothing much larger sits one base from this clone, and base qualities are not available. Stable Graves' hyperthyroidism was defined as no progression to ophthalmopathy during 18 months of follow-up. Hyperthyroidism patients were aged 18 to 65 years and newly diagnosed, with disease duration of less than 2 months. Patients with uncontrolled infections, other autoimmune diseases, pregnancy or lactation were excluded. Clinical symptoms, serum thyroxine and TRAb, thyroid ultrasound, and orbital computed tomography formed the basis for the diagnoses. PBMCs were separated from roughly 9.6 ml of fresh peripheral blood using Ficoll-Paque density gradient centrifugation. Trizol reagent was used to extract total RNA, and RNA quality was then checked on an Agilent 2100 Bioanalyzer. The CDR3 runs 13 residues from the cysteine to the phenylalanine. Kept here is only the CDR3 DNA, which spans 39 bases and is read in frame from base 1. V is cut by 0 bases and J by 7 bases, and the space between the germline ends is 7 bases.

The rearrangement combines TRBV12-3 or TRBV12-4 with TRBJ2-1; the D gene assignment is ambiguous. The sample taken for sequencing was blood. This TCR came from a man aged 25-45 years with Graves' hyperthyroidism. The CDR3 loop reads CASSLALTNEQFF. The sequenced DNA is TGTGCCAGCAGTTTAGCCTTGACAAATGAGCAGTTCTTC.